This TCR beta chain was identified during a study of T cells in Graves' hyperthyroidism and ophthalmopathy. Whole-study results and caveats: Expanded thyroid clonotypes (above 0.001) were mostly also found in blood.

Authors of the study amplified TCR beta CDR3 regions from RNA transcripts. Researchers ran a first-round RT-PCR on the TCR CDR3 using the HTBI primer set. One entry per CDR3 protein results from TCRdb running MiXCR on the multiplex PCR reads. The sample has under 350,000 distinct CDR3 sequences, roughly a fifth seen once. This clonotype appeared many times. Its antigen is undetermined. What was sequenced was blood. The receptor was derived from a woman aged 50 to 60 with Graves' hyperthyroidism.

The CDR3 here is CASSLSGRAYEQYF. The CDR3 DNA reads TGTGCCAGCAGTTTGAGCGGGAGGGCCTACGAGCAGTACTTC. The rearrangement links TRBV27 to TRBJ2-7; 10 bases align to TRBD2. Trimming at V came to 3 bases and at J to 2 bases, leaving 1 base not matched to a gene. Germline CDR1 is MNHEY and CDR2 is SMNVEV (reference sequence). This CDR3 comprises 14 residues.